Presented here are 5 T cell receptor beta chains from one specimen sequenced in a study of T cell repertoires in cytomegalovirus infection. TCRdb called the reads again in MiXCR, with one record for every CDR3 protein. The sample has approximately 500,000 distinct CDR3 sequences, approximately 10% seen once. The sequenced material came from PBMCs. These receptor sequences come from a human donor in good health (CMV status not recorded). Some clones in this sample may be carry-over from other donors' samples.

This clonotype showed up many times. CDR3 sequence reads: CASSLGGGRGNQPQHF. The CDR3 region has the DNA TGTGCCAGTAGTCTGGGGGGCGGACGGGGCAATCAGCCCCAGCATTTT. This chain joins TRBV19 and TRBJ1-5, with a possible D match to TRBD1 (6 bases). The CDR3 is made up of 16 amino acids. From germline, CDR1 is LNHDA and CDR2 SQIVND (reference sequence). V gave up 5 bases and J gave up 2 bases, with 16 bases separating them.

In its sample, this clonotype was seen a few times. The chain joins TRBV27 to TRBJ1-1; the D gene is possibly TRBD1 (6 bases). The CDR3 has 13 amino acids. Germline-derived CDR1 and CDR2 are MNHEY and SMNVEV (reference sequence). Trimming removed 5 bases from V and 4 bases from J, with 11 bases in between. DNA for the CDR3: TGTGCCAGCAGTCGGACAGCTGGCACTGAAGCTTTCTTT. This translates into CASSRTAGTEAFF.

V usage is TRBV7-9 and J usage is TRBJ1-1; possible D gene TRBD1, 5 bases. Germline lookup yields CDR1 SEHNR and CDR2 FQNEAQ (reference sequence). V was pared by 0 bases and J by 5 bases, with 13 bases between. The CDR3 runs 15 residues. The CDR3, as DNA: TGTGCCAGCAGCTTAGCGGCAGGGCCGGTTACTGAAGCTTTCTTT. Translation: CASSLAAGPVTEAFF.

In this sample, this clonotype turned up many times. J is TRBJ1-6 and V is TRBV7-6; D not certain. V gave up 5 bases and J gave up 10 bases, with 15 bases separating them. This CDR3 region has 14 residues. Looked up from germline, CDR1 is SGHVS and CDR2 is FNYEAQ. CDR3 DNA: TGTGCCAGCAGCCCGCTGGTCCCTCACTCACCCCTCCACTTT. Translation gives CASSPLVPHSPLHF.

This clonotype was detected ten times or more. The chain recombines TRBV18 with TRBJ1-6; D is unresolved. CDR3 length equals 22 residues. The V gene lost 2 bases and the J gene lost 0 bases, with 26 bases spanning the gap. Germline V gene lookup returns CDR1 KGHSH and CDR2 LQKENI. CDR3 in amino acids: CASSPRLGQAEDGSSYNSPLHF. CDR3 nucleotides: TGTGCCAGCTCACCAAGATTGGGTCAGGCGGAAGACGGGAGCTCCTATAATTCACCCCTCCACTTT.